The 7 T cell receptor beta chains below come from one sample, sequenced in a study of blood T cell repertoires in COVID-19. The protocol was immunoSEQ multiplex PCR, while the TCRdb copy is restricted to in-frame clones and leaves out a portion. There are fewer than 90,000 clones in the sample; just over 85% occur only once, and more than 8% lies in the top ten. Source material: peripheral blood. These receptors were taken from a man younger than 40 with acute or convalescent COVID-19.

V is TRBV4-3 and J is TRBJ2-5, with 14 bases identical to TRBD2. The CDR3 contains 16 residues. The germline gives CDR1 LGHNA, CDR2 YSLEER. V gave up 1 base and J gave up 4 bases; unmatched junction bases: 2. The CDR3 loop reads CASSQAGTSGRETQYF. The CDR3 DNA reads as TGCGCCAGCAGCCAAGCCGGGACTAGCGGGAGAGAGACCCAGTACTTC.

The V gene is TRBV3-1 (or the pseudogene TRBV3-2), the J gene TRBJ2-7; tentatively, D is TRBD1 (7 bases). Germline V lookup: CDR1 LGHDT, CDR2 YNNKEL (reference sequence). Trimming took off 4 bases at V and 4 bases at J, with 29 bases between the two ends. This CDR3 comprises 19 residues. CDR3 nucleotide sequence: TGTGCCAGCAGCCCCCGTGGGGGCGCCAGGGGGGACTCCCCATACGAGCAGTACTTC. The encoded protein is CASSPRGGARGDSPYEQYF.

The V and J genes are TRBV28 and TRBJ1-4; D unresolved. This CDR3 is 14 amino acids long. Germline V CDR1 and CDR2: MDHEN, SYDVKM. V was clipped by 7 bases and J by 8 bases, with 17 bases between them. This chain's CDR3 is CASTEWSGIEKLFF. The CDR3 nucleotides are TGTGCCAGCACCGAATGGTCTGGCATCGAAAAACTGTTTTTT. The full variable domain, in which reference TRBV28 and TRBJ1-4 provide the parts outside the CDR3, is DVKVTQSSRYLVKRTGEKVFLECVQDMDHENMFWYRQDPGLGLRLIYFSYDVKMKEKGDIPEGYSVSREKKERFSLILESASTNQTSMYLCASTEWSGIEKLFFGSGTQLSVL.

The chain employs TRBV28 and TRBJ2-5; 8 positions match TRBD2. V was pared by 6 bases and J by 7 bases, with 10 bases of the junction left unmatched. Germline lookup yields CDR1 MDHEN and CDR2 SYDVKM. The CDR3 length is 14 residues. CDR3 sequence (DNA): TGTGCCAGCAGCGGGGTAGCGGGACGTCGGACCCAGTACTTC. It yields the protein CASSGVAGRRTQYF. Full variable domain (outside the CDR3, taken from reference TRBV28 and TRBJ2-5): DVKVTQSSRYLVKRTGEKVFLECVQDMDHENMFWYRQDPGLGLRLIYFSYDVKMKEKGDIPEGYSVSREKKERFSLILESASTNQTSMYLCASSGVAGRRTQYFGPGTRLLVL.

The CDR3 sequence is CSVGGRNQPQHF. The CDR3 coding sequence is TGCAGCGTTGGGGGCCGCAATCAGCCCCAGCATTTT. This chain connects TRBV29-1 to TRBJ1-5; weak D call: TRBD1 (5 bases). This CDR3 is 12 amino acids long. The V and J ends lost 4 bases and 2 bases respectively, with 6 bases between them. Germline-derived CDR1 and CDR2 are SQVTM and ANQGSEA.

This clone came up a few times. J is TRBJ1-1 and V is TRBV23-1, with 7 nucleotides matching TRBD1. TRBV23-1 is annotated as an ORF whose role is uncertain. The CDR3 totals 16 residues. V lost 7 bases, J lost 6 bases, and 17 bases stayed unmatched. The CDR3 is CASTDRYRGEFPEAFF. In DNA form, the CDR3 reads TGCGCCAGCACCGATCGATACAGGGGCGAATTCCCTGAAGCTTTCTTT.

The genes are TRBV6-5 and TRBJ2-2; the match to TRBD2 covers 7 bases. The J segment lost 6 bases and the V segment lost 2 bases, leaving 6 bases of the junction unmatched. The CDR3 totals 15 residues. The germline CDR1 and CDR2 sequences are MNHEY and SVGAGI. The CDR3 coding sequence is TGTGCCAGCAGTTACGGGGGGGGTTCCGCCGGGGAGCTGTTTTTT. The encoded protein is CASSYGGGSAGELFF.